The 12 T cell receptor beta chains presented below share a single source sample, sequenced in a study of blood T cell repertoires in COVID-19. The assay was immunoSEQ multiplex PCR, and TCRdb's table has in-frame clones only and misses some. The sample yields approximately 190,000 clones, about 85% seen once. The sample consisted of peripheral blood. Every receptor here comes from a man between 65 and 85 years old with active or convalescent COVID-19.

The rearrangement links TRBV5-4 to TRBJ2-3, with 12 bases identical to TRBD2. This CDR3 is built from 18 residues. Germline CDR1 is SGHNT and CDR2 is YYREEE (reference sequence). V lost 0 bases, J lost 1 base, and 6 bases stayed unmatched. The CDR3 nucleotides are TGTGCCAGCAGCTTGGGGAGGCTAGCGGGAGGGCGCACAGATACGCAGTATTTT. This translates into CASSLGRLAGGRTDTQYF. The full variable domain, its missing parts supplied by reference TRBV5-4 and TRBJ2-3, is ETGVTQSPTHLIKTRGQQVTLRCSSQSGHNTVSWYQQALGQGPQFIFQYYREEENGRGNFPPRFSGLQFPNYSSELNVNALELDDSALYLCASSLGRLAGGRTDTQYFGPGTRLTVL.

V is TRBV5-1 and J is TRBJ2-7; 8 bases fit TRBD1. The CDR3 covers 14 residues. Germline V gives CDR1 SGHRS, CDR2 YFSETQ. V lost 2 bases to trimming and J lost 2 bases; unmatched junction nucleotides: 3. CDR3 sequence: CASSFGQGTYEQYF. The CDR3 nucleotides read TGCGCCAGCAGCTTCGGACAGGGAACCTACGAGCAGTACTTC.

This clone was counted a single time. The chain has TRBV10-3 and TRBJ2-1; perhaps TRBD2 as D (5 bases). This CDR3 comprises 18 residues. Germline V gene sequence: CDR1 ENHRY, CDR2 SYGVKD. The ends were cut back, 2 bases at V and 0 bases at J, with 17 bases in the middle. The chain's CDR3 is CAISEEVRGLHSYNEQFF. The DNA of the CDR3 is TGTGCCATCAGTGAGGAGGTTCGCGGGTTACACTCCTACAATGAGCAGTTCTTC.

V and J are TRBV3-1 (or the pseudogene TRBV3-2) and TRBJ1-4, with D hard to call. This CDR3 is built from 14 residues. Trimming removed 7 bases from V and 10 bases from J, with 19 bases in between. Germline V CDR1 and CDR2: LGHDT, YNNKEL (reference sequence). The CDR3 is CASTQAPGVGKLFF. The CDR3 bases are TGTGCCAGCACCCAGGCACCCGGGGTGGGAAAACTGTTTTTT.

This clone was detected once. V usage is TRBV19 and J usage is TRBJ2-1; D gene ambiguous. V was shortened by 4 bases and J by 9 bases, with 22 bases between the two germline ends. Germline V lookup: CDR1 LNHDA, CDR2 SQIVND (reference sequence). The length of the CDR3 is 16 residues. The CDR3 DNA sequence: TGTGCCAGTAGTACCTTAGCCGGTTTCGCGGTTGGTGAGCAGTTCTTC. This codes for CASSTLAGFAVGEQFF.

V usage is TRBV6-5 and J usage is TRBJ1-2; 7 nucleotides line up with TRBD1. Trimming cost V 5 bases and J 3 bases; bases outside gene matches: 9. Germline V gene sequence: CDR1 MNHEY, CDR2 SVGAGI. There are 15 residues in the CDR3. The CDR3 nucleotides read TGTGCCAGCAGTACCGACAGGGAAGATGACTATGGCTACACCTTC. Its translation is CASSTDREDDYGYTF.

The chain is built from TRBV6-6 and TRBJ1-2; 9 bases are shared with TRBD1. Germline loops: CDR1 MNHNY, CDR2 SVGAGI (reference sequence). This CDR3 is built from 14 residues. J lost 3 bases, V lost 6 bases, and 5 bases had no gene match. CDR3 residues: CASRGQGVYYGYTF. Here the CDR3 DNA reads TGTGCCAGCAGGGGACAGGGCGTGTACTATGGCTACACCTTC.

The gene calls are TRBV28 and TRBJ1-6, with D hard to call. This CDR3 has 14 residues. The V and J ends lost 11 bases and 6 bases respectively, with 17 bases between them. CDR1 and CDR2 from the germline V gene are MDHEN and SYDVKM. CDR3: CAWRRATLNSPLHF. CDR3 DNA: TGTGCCTGGCGGCGGGCAACCCTTAATTCACCCCTCCACTTT.

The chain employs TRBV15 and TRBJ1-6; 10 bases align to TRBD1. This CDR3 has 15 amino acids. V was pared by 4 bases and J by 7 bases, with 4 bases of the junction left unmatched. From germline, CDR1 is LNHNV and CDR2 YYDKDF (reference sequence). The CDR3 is CATSTMTGGNSPLHF. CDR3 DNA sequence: TGTGCCACCAGCACTATGACAGGGGGCAATTCACCCCTCCACTTT. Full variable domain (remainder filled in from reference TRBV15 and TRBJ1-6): DAMVIQNPRYQVTQFGKPVTLSCSQTLNHNVMYWYQQKSSQAPKLLFHYYDKDFNNEADTPDNFQSRRPNTSFCFLDIRSPGLGDTAMYLCATSTMTGGNSPLHFGNGTRLTVT.

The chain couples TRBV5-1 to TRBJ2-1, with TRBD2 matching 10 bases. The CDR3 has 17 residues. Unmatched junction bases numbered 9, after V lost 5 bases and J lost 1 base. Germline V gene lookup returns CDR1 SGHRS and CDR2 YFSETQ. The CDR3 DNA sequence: TGCGCCAGCAGATCCAGCGGGAGGGCCTCTTCCTACAATGAGCAGTTCTTC. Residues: CASRSSGRASSYNEQFF.

The CDR3 loop reads CASKFQGGNTEAFF. The DNA of the CDR3 is TGTGCCTCCAAGTTCCAGGGCGGGAACACTGAAGCTTTCTTT. This chain joins TRBV30 and TRBJ1-1; D may be TRBD1 (5 bases). Trimming left V 7 bases short and J 1 base short, with 16 bases between. This CDR3 is 14 amino acids long. The germline V gene has CDR1 GTSNPN and CDR2 SVGIG (reference sequence).

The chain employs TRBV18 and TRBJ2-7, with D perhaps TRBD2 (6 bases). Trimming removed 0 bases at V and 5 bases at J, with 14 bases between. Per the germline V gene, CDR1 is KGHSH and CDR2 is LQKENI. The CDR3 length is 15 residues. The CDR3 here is CASSPPRTNADEQYF. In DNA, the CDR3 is TGTGCCAGCTCACCACCGAGGACTAACGCCGACGAGCAGTACTTC.